These 8 T cell receptor beta chains were all obtained from the same sample, sequenced in a study of blood T cell repertoires in COVID-19. The table came from immunoSEQ multiplex PCR; TCRdb's copy has only in-frame clones and leaves some out. The sample has approximately 180,000 clones; about 80% are singletons. The sequencing input was PBMCs or T cells enriched from blood (not recorded which). The receptors were sampled from an older woman with acute COVID-19.

The chain uses TRBV5-1 and TRBJ2-5; 12 nucleotides match TRBD1. J was trimmed by 5 bases and V by 4 bases; bases with no gene match: 9. This CDR3 is built from 16 residues. Germline V gives CDR1 SGHRS, CDR2 YFSETQ. The CDR3 region has the DNA TGCGCCAGCAGCCCTTCCGGGACAGGGGGCAGGGAGACCCAGTACTTC. Amino acid sequence: CASSPSGTGGRETQYF.

The V call is TRBV4-2, the J call TRBJ1-2, with 7 bases matching TRBD1. V was pared by 6 bases and J by 4 bases, with 11 bases of the junction left unmatched. CDR3 length equals 15 residues. CDR1 and CDR2 (germline): LGHNA, YNFKEQ. The CDR3 DNA follows: TGTGCCAGCAGGGTGACCAGGGGGTTAGCCTATGGCTACACCTTC. As protein: CASRVTRGLAYGYTF.

CDR3 loop: CASSLQGGNTEAFF. DNA for the CDR3: TGTGCCAGCAGTCTGCAGGGAGGGAACACTGAAGCTTTCTTT. J is TRBJ1-1 and V is TRBV2; maybe TRBD1 (5 bases). Germline values: CDR1 SNHLY, CDR2 FYNNEI. Trimming shortened V by 5 bases and J by 1 base, and 11 bases separated the two germline ends. The CDR3 has 14 residues.

The gene calls are TRBV4-1 and TRBJ2-7; D gene ambiguous. This CDR3 comprises 13 residues. Germline V gene data show CDR1 as MGHRA and CDR2 as YSYEKL. Trimming took off 4 bases at V and 6 bases at J, with 13 bases between the two ends. As DNA, the CDR3 is TGCGCCAGCAGCCCTTATGGAGTTTCCGAGCAGTACTTC. Translating gives CASSPYGVSEQYF.

The rearrangement joins TRBV9 to TRBJ2-3; no clear D gene. Trimming stripped 0 bases from V and 5 bases from J, with 7 bases between. Germline V gene lookup returns CDR1 SGDLS and CDR2 YYNGEE. CDR3 length: 13 residues. CDR3 sequence: CASSVGRLDTQYF. DNA of the CDR3: TGTGCCAGCAGCGTAGGTCGTCTAGATACGCAGTATTTT.

This clone was seen many times. V gene TRBV12-5 combines with J gene TRBJ1-2; unclear D gene. V was shortened by 3 bases and J by 8 bases, with 19 bases between the two germline ends. Per germline, CDR1 LGHNT and CDR2 FRNRAP. The CDR3 contains 15 residues. CDR3 in amino acids: CASGLDTRPGRGYTF. DNA for the CDR3: TGTGCTAGTGGTTTAGATACCAGGCCCGGCCGGGGCTACACCTTC.

This clone was counted a single time. The V call is TRBV3-1 (or the pseudogene TRBV3-2), the J call TRBJ1-2, with D perhaps TRBD1 (5 bases). Trimming left V 5 bases short and J 0 bases short, with 13 bases between. CDR3 length: 15 residues. CDR1 is LGHDT, CDR2 YNNKEL, per germline (reference sequence). The CDR3 DNA is TGTGCCAGCAGCTTCTTCAGGGCGTCTAACTATGGCTACACCTTC. Protein product: CASSFFRASNYGYTF.

This rearrangement joins TRBV29-1 to TRBJ2-2; 7 bases are shared with TRBD1. The V segment lost 8 bases and the J segment 2 bases; nucleotides outside the gene matches: 2. The CDR3 is 12 residues long. Germline V gene data show CDR1 as SQVTM and CDR2 as ANQGSEA. The CDR3 region has the DNA TGCAGCTACAGGGGAAACACCGGGGAGCTGTTTTTT. Protein product: CSYRGNTGELFF.